This T cell receptor beta chain originates from a study of post-analysis software for immune sequencing data. Study-level points and caveats: Controls showed lower frequencies than patients for roughly five TRBV segments, and TRBV5-6, TRBV5-1 and TRBV20-1 were among these.

This clonotype has at least ten counts. The antigen remains undetermined. V shed 0 bases, J shed 7 bases, and the junction held 2 bases outside the gene matches. Germline V CDR1 and CDR2: SGDLS, YYNGEE. The length of the CDR3 is 14 residues. Every TCR beta cDNA library bore unique molecular identifiers. TCRdb itself ran the PCR reads through MiXCR, one entry per CDR3 protein. This sample yields approximately 150,000 distinct CDR3 sequences, of which about 29% are seen a single time; 1.5% belongs to the top ten. Sequences were obtained from blood. The rearrangement uses TRBV9 and TRBJ2-1, with 9 bases aligning to TRBD2. The receptor's source is a girl aged 10-17 years with multiple sclerosis. The CDR3 reads CASSVALAGNEQFF. DNA of the CDR3: TGTGCCAGCAGCGTAGCGCTAGCGGGAAATGAGCAGTTCTTC.